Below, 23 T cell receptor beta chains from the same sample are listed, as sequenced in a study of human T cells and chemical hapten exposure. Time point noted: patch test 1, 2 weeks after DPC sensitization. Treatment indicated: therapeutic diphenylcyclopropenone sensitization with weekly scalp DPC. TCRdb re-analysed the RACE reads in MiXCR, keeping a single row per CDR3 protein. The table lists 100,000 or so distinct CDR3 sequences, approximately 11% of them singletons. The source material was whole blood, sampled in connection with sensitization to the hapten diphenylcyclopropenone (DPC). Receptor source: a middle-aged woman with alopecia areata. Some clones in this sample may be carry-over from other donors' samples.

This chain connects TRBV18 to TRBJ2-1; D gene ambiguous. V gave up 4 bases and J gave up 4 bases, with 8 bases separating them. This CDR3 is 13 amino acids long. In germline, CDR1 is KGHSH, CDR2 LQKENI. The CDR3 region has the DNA TGTGCCAGCTCACATGACACTTACAATGAGCAGTTCTTC. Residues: CASSHDTYNEQFF.

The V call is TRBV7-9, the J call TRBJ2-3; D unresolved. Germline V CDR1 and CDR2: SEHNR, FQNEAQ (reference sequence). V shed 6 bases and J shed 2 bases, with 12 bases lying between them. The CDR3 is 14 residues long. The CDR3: CASSYADHTDTQYF. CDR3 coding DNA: TGTGCCAGCAGTTACGCCGACCACACAGATACGCAGTATTTT.

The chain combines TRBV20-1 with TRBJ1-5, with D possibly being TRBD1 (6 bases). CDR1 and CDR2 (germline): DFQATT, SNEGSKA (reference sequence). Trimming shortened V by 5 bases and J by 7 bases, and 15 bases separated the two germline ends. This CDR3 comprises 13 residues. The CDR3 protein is CSASQGVGQPQHF. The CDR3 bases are TGCAGTGCTTCACAGGGAGTTGGGCAGCCCCAGCATTTT.

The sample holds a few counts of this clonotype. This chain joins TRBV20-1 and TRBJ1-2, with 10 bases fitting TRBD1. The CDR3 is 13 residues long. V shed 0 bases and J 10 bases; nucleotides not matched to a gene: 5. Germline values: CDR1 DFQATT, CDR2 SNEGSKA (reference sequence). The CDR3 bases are TGCAGTGCTAGAGAGACAGGGGGCTCAGCCTACACCTTC. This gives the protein CSARETGGSAYTF.

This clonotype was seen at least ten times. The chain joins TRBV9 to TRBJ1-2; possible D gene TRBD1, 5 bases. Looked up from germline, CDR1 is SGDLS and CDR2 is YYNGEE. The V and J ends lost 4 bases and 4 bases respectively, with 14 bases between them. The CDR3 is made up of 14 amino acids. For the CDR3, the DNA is TGTGCCAGCAGCCCGACCGGGACCCGCTATGGCTACACCTTC. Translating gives CASSPTGTRYGYTF.

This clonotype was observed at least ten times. As DNA, the CDR3 is TGTGCCAGCAGCACCGGGGACCAGGGGCCCCAAGAGACCCAGTACTTC. Its protein product is CASSTGDQGPQETQYF. This rearrangement joins TRBV5-5 to TRBJ2-5; D may be TRBD1 (6 bases). Germline CDR1 SGHKS, CDR2 YYEKEE (reference sequence). The V gene lost 4 bases and the J gene lost 1 base, with 17 bases spanning the gap. The CDR3 totals 16 residues.

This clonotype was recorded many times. CDR3 sequence: CASSLSGTGNWDTEAFF. As DNA, the CDR3 is TGTGCCAGCAGCCTAAGCGGGACAGGTAATTGGGACACTGAAGCTTTCTTT. The J gene is TRBJ1-1, the V gene TRBV5-5; TRBD1 aligns across 8 bases. The CDR3 consists of 17 residues. The V segment lost 4 bases and the J segment 3 bases; nucleotides outside the gene matches: 14. Germline CDR1 is SGHKS and CDR2 is YYEKEE (reference sequence).

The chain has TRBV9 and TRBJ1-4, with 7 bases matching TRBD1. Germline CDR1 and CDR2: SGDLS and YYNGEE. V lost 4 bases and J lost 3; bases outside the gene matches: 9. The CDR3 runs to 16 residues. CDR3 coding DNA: TGTGCCAGCAGCCTGCGTGGGGGACAGCCTAATGAAAAACTGTTTTTT. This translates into CASSLRGGQPNEKLFF.

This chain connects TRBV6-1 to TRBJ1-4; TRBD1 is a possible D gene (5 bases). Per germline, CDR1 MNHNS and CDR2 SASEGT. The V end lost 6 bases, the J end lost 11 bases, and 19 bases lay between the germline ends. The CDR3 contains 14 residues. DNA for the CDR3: TGTGCCAGCAGAGACTCCGGGTCCTGGGGGAAACTGTTTTTT. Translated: CASRDSGSWGKLFF.

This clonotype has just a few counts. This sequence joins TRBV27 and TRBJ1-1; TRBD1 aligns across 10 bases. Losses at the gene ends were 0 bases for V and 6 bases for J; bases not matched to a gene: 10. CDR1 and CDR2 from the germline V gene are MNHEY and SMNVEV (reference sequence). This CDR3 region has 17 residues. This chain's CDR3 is CASSLSDRGLSMAEAFF. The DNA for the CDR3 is TGTGCCAGCAGTTTATCCGACAGGGGGCTTAGCATGGCTGAAGCTTTCTTT.

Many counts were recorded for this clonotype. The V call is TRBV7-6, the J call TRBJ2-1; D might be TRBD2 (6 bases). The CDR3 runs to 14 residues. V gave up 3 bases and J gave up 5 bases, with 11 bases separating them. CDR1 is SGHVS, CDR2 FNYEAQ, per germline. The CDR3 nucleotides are TGTGCCAGCAGCTTGGGCGGGACCAACAATGAGCAGTTCTTC. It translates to CASSLGGTNNEQFF.

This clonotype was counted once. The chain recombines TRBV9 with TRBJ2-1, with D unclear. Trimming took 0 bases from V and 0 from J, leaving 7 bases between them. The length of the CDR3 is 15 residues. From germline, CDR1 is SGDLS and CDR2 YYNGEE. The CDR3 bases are TGTGCCAGCAGCGTAGTTCCGAGCTCCTACAATGAGCAGTTCTTC. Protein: CASSVVPSSYNEQFF.

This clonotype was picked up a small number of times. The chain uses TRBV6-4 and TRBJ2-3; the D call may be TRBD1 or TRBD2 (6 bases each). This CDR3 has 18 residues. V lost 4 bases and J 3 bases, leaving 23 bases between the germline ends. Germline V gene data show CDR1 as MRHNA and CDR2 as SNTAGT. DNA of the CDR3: TGTGCCAGCAGTGTCCTACAGGGAGCGGGTCGGACAACAGATACGCAGTATTTT. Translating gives CASSVLQGAGRTTDTQYF.

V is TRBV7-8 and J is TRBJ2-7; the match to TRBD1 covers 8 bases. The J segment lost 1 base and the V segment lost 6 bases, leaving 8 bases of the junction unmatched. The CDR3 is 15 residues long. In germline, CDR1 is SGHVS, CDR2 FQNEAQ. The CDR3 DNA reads TGTGCCAGCAGGACAGGGGACATCAAATCCTACGAGCAGTACTTC. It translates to CASRTGDIKSYEQYF.

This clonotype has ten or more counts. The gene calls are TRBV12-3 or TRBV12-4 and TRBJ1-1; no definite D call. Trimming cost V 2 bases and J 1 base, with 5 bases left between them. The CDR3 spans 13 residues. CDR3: CASSLKGNTEAFF. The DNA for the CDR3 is TGTGCCAGCAGTTTAAAGGGGAACACTGAAGCTTTCTTT.

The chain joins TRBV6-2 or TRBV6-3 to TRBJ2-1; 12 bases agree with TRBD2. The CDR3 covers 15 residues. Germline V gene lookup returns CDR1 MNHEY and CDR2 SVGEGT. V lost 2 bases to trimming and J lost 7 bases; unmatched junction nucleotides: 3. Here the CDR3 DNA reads TGTGCCAGCAGTTACGGGACTAGCGGGCCTAATGAGCAGTTCTTC. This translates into CASSYGTSGPNEQFF.

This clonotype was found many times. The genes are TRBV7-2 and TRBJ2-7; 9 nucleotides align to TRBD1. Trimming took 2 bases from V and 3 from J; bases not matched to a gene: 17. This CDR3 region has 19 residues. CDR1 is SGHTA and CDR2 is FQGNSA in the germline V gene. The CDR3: CASSLSGTGKWLGGYEQYF. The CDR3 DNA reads TGTGCCAGCAGCTTATCCGGGACAGGGAAATGGTTGGGGGGCTACGAGCAGTACTTC.

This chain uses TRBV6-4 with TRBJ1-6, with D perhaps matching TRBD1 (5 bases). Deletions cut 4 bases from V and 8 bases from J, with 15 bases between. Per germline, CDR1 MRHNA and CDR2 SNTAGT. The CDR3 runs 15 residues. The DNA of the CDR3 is TGTGCCAGCAGTGCGCGGGAAGGGGCACATTCACCCCTCCACTTT. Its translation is CASSAREGAHSPLHF.

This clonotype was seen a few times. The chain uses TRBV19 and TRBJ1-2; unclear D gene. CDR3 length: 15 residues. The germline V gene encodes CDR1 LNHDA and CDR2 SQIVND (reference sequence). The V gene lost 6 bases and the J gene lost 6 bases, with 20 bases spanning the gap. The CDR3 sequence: CASSPPGLQYHGYTF. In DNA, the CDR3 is TGTGCCAGTAGCCCCCCGGGGTTACAGTACCATGGCTACACCTTC.

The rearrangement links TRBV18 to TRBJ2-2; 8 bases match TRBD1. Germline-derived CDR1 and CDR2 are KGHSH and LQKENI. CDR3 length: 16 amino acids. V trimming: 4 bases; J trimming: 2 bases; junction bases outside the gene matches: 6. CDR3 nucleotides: TGTGCCAGCTCACTGTCGCAGGGGGCCAACACCGGGGAGCTGTTTTTT. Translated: CASSLSQGANTGELFF.

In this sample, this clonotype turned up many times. The CDR3 coding sequence is TGCGCCAGCAGCCAAGGCACGGGGGGAGGAAACTACGAGCAGTACTTC. Translation: CASSQGTGGGNYEQYF. The chain employs TRBV4-3 and TRBJ2-7; TRBD2 aligns across 7 bases. Germline values: CDR1 LGHNA, CDR2 YSLEER. V dropped 1 base and J dropped 3; count of bases not matched to a gene: 9. The CDR3 extends over 16 amino acids.

CDR3 in amino acids: CATSRGGSVRNTEAFF. In nucleotides, the CDR3 is TGTGCCACCAGCAGAGGTGGGTCCGTTCGGAACACTGAAGCTTTCTTT. The chain is built from TRBV15 and TRBJ1-1, with D unclear. Trimming shortened V by 1 base and J by 1 base, and 13 bases separated the two germline ends. Germline CDR1 and CDR2: LNHNV and YYDKDF (reference sequence). The CDR3 runs 16 residues.

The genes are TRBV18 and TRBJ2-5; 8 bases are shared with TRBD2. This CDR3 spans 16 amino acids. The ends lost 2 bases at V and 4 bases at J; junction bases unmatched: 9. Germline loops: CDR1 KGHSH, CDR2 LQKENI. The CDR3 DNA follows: TGTGCCAGCTCACCAAGGAGCGGGAGTCAGCCAGAGACCCAGTACTTC. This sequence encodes CASSPRSGSQPETQYF.